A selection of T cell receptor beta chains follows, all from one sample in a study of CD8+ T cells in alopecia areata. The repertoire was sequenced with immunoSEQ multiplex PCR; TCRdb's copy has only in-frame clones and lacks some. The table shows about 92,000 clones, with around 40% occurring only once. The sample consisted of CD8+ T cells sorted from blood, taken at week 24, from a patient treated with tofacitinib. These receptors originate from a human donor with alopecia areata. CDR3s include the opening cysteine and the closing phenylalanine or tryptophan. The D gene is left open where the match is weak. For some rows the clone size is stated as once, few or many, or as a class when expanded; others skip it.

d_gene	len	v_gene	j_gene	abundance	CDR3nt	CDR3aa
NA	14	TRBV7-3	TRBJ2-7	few	TGTGCCAGCAGCTTAACTAGCGGAACCTACGAGCAGTACTTC	CASSLTSGTYEQYF
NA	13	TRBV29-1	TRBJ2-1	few	TGCAGCGTTGGGTTTACGGGAAACAATGAGCAGTTCTTC	CSVGFTGNNEQFF
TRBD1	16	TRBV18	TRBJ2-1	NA	TGTGCCAGCTCACCACCGGACAGGGGTCATGACAATGAGCAGTTCTTC	CASSPPDRGHDNEQFF
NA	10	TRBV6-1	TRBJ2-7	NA	TGTGCCAGCTTATCCTACGAGCAGTACTTC	CASLSYEQYF
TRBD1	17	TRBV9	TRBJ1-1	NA	TGTGCCAGCAGCCATCACTGGGAGGGGGCTATGAACACTGAAGCTTTCTTT	CASSHHWEGAMNTEAFF
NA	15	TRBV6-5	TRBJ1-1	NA	TGTGCCAGCAGTTACGCAACCAGGGGATTCACTGAAGCTTTCTTT	CASSYATRGFTEAFF
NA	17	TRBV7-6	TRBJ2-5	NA	TGTGCCAGCAGCCCGGGTTCCTCTAGCGTCGTTGGAGAGACCCAGTACTTC	CASSPGSSSVVGETQYF
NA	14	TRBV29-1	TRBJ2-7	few	TGCAGCGCCGCGGGGAAGGGGGTTTCCTACGAGCAGTACTTC	CSAAGKGVSYEQYF
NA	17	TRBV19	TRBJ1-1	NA	TGTGCCAGTAGTATAGTCGGGTTTGGGTCACTGAACACTGAAGCTTTCTTT	CASSIVGFGSLNTEAFF
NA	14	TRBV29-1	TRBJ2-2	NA	TGCAGCGTACGGCCGGGACATTCCACCGGGGAGCTGTTTTTT	CSVRPGHSTGELFF
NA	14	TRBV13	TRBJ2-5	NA	TGTGCCAGCAGCGTAAGGACAGACAAAGAGACCCAGTACTTC	CASSVRTDKETQYF
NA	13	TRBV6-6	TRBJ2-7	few	TGTGCCAGCAGTTACTCGACTATAGCCGAGCAGTACTTC	CASSYSTIAEQYF
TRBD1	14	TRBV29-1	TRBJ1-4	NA	TGCAGCGTTGACACCCCGGGACAGGGGATCGGACTGTTTTTT	CSVDTPGQGIGLFF
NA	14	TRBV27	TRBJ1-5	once	TGTGCCAGCGTGGCGGCCGTCCTCAATCAGCCCCAGCATTTT	CASVAAVLNQPQHF
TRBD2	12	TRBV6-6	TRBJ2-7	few	TGTGCCAGCAGTTACCCGGCGGGAGATCTTTACTTC	CASSYPAGDLYF
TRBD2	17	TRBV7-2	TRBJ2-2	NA	TGTGCCAGCAGCTTCTCTAGCGGGAGGGCTAACACCGGGGAGCTGTTTTTT	CASSFSSGRANTGELFF
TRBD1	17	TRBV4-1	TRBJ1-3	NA	TGCGCCAGCAGCCGCACAAGACAGGGGCTCTCTGGAAACACCATATATTTT	CASSRTRQGLSGNTIYF
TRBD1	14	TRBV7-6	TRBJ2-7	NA	TGTGCCAGCAGCGCCCGTTACAGGGGCTACGAGCAGTACTTC	CASSARYRGYEQYF
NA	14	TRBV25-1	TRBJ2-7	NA	TGTGCCAGCAGTGAATTGGGGGCGACCTACGAGCAGTACTTC	CASSELGATYEQYF
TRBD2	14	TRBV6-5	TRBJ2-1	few	TGTGCCAGCAGTTTTAGCGGGAGGGCCGCTGAGCAGTTCTTC	CASSFSGRAAEQFF
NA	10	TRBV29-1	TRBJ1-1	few	TGCAGCGTCGTAGTTAATGAAGCTTTCTTT	CSVVVNEAFF
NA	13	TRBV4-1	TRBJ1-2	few	TGCGCCAGCAGCCAACCGGGCTCACTTGGCTACACCTTC	CASSQPGSLGYTF
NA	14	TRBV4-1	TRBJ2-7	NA	TGCGCCAGCAGCCAAGGACTAGTCCCGTACGAGCAGTACTTC	CASSQGLVPYEQYF
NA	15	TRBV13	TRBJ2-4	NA	TGTGCCAGCAGCCCCGAGGGGGGAGCCAAAAACATTCAGTACTTC	CASSPEGGAKNIQYF
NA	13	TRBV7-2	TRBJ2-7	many	TGTGCCAGCAGCCGAGACACCACCTACGAGCAGTACTTC	CASSRDTTYEQYF
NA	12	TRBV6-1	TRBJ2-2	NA	TGTGCCAGCAGCCCTAAGACCGGGGAGCTGTTTTTT	CASSPKTGELFF
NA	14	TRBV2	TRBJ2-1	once	TGTGCCAGCAATAGGGACGGACCTTACAATGAGCAGTTCTTC	CASNRDGPYNEQFF
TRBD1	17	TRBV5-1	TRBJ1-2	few	TGCGCCAGCAGCCTCCGGGACAGGGGCTCGCCTAACTATGGCTACACCTTC	CASSLRDRGSPNYGYTF
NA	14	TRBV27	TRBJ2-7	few	TGTGCCAGCAGCCCCGGGGGCAGCTCCTACGAGCAGTACTTC	CASSPGGSSYEQYF
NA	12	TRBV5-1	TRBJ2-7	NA	TGCGCCAGCAGCCGGCCGGACTACGAGCAGTACTTC	CASSRPDYEQYF
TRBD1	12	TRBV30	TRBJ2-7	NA	TGTGCCTGGAGGGGACAGTTCTACGAGCAGTACTTC	CAWRGQFYEQYF
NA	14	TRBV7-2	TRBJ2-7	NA	TGTGCCAGCAGCTTAGCGCCGGGGGCCTACGAGCAGTACTTC	CASSLAPGAYEQYF
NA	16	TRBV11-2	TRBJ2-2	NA	TGTGCCAGCAGCTTTCCGAGACACTTGAACACCGGGGAGCTGTTTTTT	CASSFPRHLNTGELFF
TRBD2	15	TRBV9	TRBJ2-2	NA	TGTGCCAGCAGCGGCGGACTAGCGGGACCCGGGGAGCTGTTTTTT	CASSGGLAGPGELFF
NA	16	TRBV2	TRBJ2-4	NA	TGTGCCAGCAGTGATTCGGGTTTCCTAGCCAAAAACATTCAGTACTTC	CASSDSGFLAKNIQYF
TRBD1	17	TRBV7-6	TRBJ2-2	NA	TGTGCCAGCAGCTTAGAGGGGACAGGGATCAACACCGGGGAGCTGTTTTTT	CASSLEGTGINTGELFF
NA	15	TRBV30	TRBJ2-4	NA	TGTGCCTGGAGTGCTACGATGGGGGCCAAAAACATTCAGTACTTC	CAWSATMGAKNIQYF
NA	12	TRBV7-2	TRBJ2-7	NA	TGTGCCAGCAGCGATAGGGAGTCCGAGCAGTACTTC	CASSDRESEQYF
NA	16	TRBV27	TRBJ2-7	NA	TGTGCCAGCAGTTTACGGGCTGGGCTCGAAGATTACGAGCAGTACTTC	CASSLRAGLEDYEQYF
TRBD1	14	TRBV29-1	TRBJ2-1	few	TGCAGCGTTGATCAGGGGGCCTCATACAATGAGCAGTTCTTC	CSVDQGASYNEQFF
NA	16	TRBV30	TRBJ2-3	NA	TGTGCCCGGAGTGTTGGGAGGACACCAAGCACAGATACGCAGTATTTT	CARSVGRTPSTDTQYF
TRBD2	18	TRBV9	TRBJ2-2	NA	TGTGCCAGCAGCGCGCTGGGACTAGCGGGAGGAGGGACCGGGGAGCTGTTTTTT	CASSALGLAGGGTGELFF
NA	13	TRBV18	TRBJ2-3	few	TGTGCCAGCTCACCAAGAGGGGCAGATACGCAGTATTTT	CASSPRGADTQYF
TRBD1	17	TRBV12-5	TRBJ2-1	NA	TGTGCTAGTGGTTTGATAGGGACAGGGGGCGAGGGGAATGAGCAGTTCTTC	CASGLIGTGGEGNEQFF
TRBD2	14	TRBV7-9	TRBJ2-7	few	TGTGCCAGCAGCTTCCCTAGCGGGGGCTACGAGCAGTACTTC	CASSFPSGGYEQYF
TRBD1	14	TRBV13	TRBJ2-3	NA	TGTGCCAGCTTGGACAGGGGAAGCACAGATACGCAGTATTTT	CASLDRGSTDTQYF
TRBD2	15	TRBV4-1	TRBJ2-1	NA	TGCGCCAGCAGCCCCACCGGCGGGAGGGACAATGAGCAGTTCTTC	CASSPTGGRDNEQFF
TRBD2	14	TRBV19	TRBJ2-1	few	TGTGCCAGTAGTGGTAGCGGGAGGGCGGATGAGCAGTTCTTC	CASSGSGRADEQFF
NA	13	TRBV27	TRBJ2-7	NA	TGTGCCAGCAGTCACAGGGTCGGATACGAGCAGTACTTC	CASSHRVGYEQYF
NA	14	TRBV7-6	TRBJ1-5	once	TGTGCCAGCAGCCATAGGGCAGGAGGAGAGCCCCAGCATTTT	CASSHRAGGEPQHF
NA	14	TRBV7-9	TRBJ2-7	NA	TGTGCCAGCAGTCACCCGGACTACCCCTACGAGCAGTACTTC	CASSHPDYPYEQYF
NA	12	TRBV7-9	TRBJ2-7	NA	TGTGCCAGCAGCATCGGACAGTACGAGCAGTACTTC	CASSIGQYEQYF
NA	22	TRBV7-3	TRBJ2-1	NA	TGTGCCAGCAGCTTATACCCTATTGGCAGGGAACCACTACTGAGCTCCTACAATGAGCAGTTCTTC	CASSLYPIGREPLLSSYNEQFF
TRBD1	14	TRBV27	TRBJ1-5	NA	TGTGCCAGCAGTTTCCGGGACAGCTATCAGCCCCAGCATTTT	CASSFRDSYQPQHF
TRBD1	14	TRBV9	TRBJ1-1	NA	TGTGCCAGCAGCCTAGGACAGGGGCGCACTGAAGCTTTCTTT	CASSLGQGRTEAFF
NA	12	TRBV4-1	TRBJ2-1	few	TGCGCCAGCGCCCGAACTTACAATGAGCAGTTCTTC	CASARTYNEQFF
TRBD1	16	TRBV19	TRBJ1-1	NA	TGTGCCAGTAGTACCTCCGGGACAGGGTTGAACACTGAAGCTTTCTTT	CASSTSGTGLNTEAFF
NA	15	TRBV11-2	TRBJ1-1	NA	TGTGCCAGCAGCATAGGAGGGTCGGGAGGCACTGAAGCTTTCTTT	CASSIGGSGGTEAFF